The subject of this entry is one T cell receptor (beta chain). The data originate from a study of technical replicates of blood from a handful of donors. Germline V gene lookup returns CDR1 SGHVS and CDR2 FQNEAQ. The CDR3 is 15 residues long. With 4 bases removed from V and 3 bases from J, the gap between germline ends came to 15 bases. The data were produced by immunoSEQ multiplex PCR, yet TCRdb's version contains in-frame clones alone and is incomplete. The data contain 79,000 or so clones, 91% of them singletons. Sequencing was performed on T cells isolated from PBMCs. The genes are TRBV7-8 and TRBJ1-2; tentatively, D is TRBD1 (5 bases). The sequence was collected from a human donor in good health. The CDR3, as DNA: TGTGCCAGCAGCTGGCGGGGGTCGGAACACTATGGCTACACCTTC. Protein: CASSWRGSEHYGYTF.